This paragraph covers one T cell receptor beta chain sequence. This sample was included in a study of CD8 T cells in Susac syndrome. Random-hexamer reverse transcription was applied to about 0.45 to 1 ug RNA. The immunoSEQ assay covered 54 Vbeta and 13 Jbeta segments for CDR3. TCRdb re-called the immunoSEQ multiplex PCR reads through MiXCR, storing one row per CDR3 protein. The table shows approximately 140,000 distinct CDR3 sequences, with over 75% occurring only once. V lost 5 bases and J lost 8, with 21 bases in between. Germline V gene sequence: CDR1 SQVTM, CDR2 ANQGSEA. This CDR3 has 14 amino acids. The multiple sclerosis control cohort comprised treatment-naive individuals presenting with stable or active relapsing-remitting disease.

Sequencing used CD8+ T cells from PBMCs. The V and J genes are TRBV29-1 and TRBJ1-2; D gene ambiguous. The sequence derives from a human donor with multiple sclerosis. CDR3 in DNA: TGCAGCGTTAAATCCAGGACGCTAATTGACGGCTACACCTTC. Amino acid sequence: CSVKSRTLIDGYTF.